This T cell receptor (beta chain) was obtained from a study of cytomegalovirus exposure and HLA in healthy donors. It was with 60 Vbeta and 13 Jbeta primers that the PCR ran. Profiling relied on immunoSEQ multiplex PCR, and the TCRdb table lists in-frame clones only, not all of them. The data contain 150,000 to 180,000 clones, 70% to 80% of them seen just once; the ten biggest clones take up roughly 4.2%. Details on this clone: Its matching antigen is unknown.

Study-wide results and limits: Available immune exposure information covered CMV serostatus only. Within an earlier analysis, most TCR beta V segments proved productive either about 87% or about 30% of the time.

CDR3 size: 15 residues. Trimming cost V 2 bases and J 0 bases, with 9 bases left between them. Germline V gene lookup returns CDR1 MNHEY and CDR2 SVGAGI. Sequencing was done on a sample of PBMCs. This clonotype was sampled from a woman in her thirties or forties in good health and CMV-seronegative. The J gene is TRBJ2-3, the V gene TRBV6-5; D perhaps matches TRBD1 (6 bases). Here the CDR3 DNA reads TGTGCCAGCAGTTACGGGGGCTCTAGCACAGATACGCAGTATTTT. It translates to CASSYGGSSTDTQYF.